This TCR beta chain appears in the sequencing data of a study of shared T cell receptors in the human thymus (dated by TCRdb to the early 2020s). Regarding the complete study: The study investigated the way shared, self-reactive T-cell receptor alpha chains are produced in the human thymus.

The CDR3 starts with the cysteine, ends with the phenylalanine, and has 12 residues. The entry retains the CDR3 DNA only, 36 bases that are in frame from base 1. The V and J ends are trimmed by 4 bases and 8 bases, leaving 8 bases between them. The germline V gene (reference sequence) specifies LNHDA as CDR1 and SQIVND as CDR2. Library preparation used the immunoSEQ multiplex PCR assay. Imported from immuneACCESS, the table was reduced by TCRdb to in-frame sequences with V and J called. These copies leave out some clones; in studies compared against another copy, an unresolved V gene accounts for under half, and the cause of the remainder is not known. Counted in this sample were approximately 730,000 clones; 70% to 90% of them appeared once. Of the sample, about 0.0098% falls within the top ten clones. A word on this clone: Its antigen is currently not known. Qualities for individual bases were not recorded, and no much larger clone is one base off.

These records were also assigned to another study, of human thymus T cells. The other study reports the following: Donors were immunologically healthy infants undergoing open corrective cardiac surgery for congenital heart defects in Finland. Thymus tissue was obtained as surgical resects removed during corrective cardiac surgery. V and J gene segment usage appeared biased in both thymic and peripheral blood repertoires. The related research found that thymic TCR repertoires overlapped highly between unrelated individuals. TCR alpha and beta repertoires from roughly eight infant thymus samples and a few related peripheral blood samples were characterized in the study. Donor ages ranging from about 7 to 250 days were recorded, and more than five male and a couple of female infants were included in the cohort. Thymocytes were freed from the tissue by mechanical means and kept at -70 degrees C as pellets of 10-30 million cells. A QIAsymphony instrument was used to extract genomic DNA from frozen cell pellets. Using the immunoSEQ multiplex PCR assay, the TCRB and TCRAD loci were amplified from a standardized quantity of quality-controlled genomic DNA. Amplicons spanned the V(D)J region at a length sufficient to cover the CDR3 and identify V and J genes. The amplicons were sequenced on an Illumina platform via the commercial immunoSEQ service. Corrections for primer bias and sequencing errors followed previously described methods, while TCRAD and TCRB definitions were based on the IMGT database. Repertoires were analysed with immunoSEQ Analyzer 3.0 and VDJTools, covering basic statistics, V/J segment usage, diversity estimates, rarefaction and pairwise overlap. Diversity was estimated using the Chao1, ChaoE, Efron-Thisted, Shannon and inverse Simpson indices, and was also estimated on datasets down-sampled to the size of the smallest sample. For repertoire overlap, CDR3 nucleotide sequence, V gene and J gene had to match strictly, and clustering was done by Jaccard-based multidimensional scaling. On average, thymus samples gave about 750,000 unique TCRB clonotypes, whereas blood samples gave about 84,000.

Sequenced: thymocytes. This chain is built from TRBV19 and TRBJ1-4; no D segment can be confidently identified. This clonotype was sampled from a girl in the first two years of life with a congenital heart defect. Donor details come from another sample of the same person, matched by shared clones. This receptor carries the CDR3 CASSTRGEKLFF. The nucleotide sequence reads TGTGCCAGTAGTACCCGAGGGGAAAAACTGTTTTTT.